The clone carrying this T cell receptor (beta chain) was counted between two and nine times. This specimen belongs to a study of human T cells and chemical hapten exposure. In the study overall: An area of 2 cm by approximately 2 cm on upper inner arm skin received 2% DPC for sensitization.

CDR1 and CDR2 (germline): SGDLS, YYNGEE. CDR3 length equals 14 residues. V shed 5 bases, J shed 2 bases, and the junction held 4 bases outside the gene matches. TCRdb reanalysed the RACE reads using MiXCR and keeps one entry per CDR3 protein. The profile shows 75,000 to 100,000 distinct CDR3 sequences, 10% to 15% of them singletons. Time point noted: patch test 1, 2 weeks after DPC sensitization. Treatment noted: therapeutic diphenylcyclopropenone sensitization with weekly scalp DPC. Alopecia patients, 18 to 70 years old and DPC-suitable, served as donors. Sequencing was performed on whole blood, taken in connection with sensitization to the hapten diphenylcyclopropenone (DPC). The chain joins TRBV9 to TRBJ2-5; 9 positions agree with TRBD1. The clonotype originates from a woman aged 55-75 years with alopecia areata. Some clones in this sample may be carry-over from other donors' samples. CDR3: CASRPGTGQETQYF. For the CDR3, the DNA is TGTGCCAGCAGGCCCGGGACAGGGCAAGAGACCCAGTACTTC.